The 23 T cell receptor beta chains presented below share a single source sample, sequenced in a study of blood T cell repertoires in COVID-19. TCRdb's copy holds only in-frame clones and misses some; the assay was immunoSEQ multiplex PCR. The repertoire holds 120,000 or so clones, with approximately 83% as singletons. Sequenced sample: peripheral blood. The receptors originated from a man aged 60 to 69 with acute or convalescent COVID-19.

The V call is TRBV27, the J call TRBJ2-1, with a tentative D call TRBD2 (5 bases). CDR1 and CDR2 from the germline V gene are MNHEY and SMNVEV (reference sequence). The ends were cut back, 6 bases at V and 0 bases at J, with 15 bases in the middle. This CDR3 has 16 amino acids. CDR3: CASRGLSGHSYNEQFF. DNA of the CDR3: TGTGCCAGCAGGGGTCTGAGCGGCCACTCCTACAATGAGCAGTTCTTC.

The genes are TRBV2 and TRBJ1-2; TRBD1 matches 7 bases. Germline V gene lookup returns CDR1 SNHLY and CDR2 FYNNEI. This CDR3 spans 13 amino acids. The trim removed 9 bases at V and 8 bases at J, leaving 12 bases unmatched. The CDR3 DNA reads as TGTGCCAGGAGGGACAGTTCGGTGAGGGGCTACACCTTC. This encodes CARRDSSVRGYTF.

This sequence joins TRBV6-1 and TRBJ2-5, with TRBD2 identical over 10 bases. The CDR3 totals 17 residues. Germline V lookup: CDR1 MNHNS, CDR2 SASEGT. V lost 0 bases, J lost 4 bases, and 8 bases stayed unmatched. The CDR3 DNA is TGTGCCAGCAGTGAAGCGCAGATGGTAGCGGGGGGAGAGACCCAGTACTTC. Amino acid sequence: CASSEAQMVAGGETQYF.

This clone was seen more than once but under ten times. This chain uses TRBV18 with TRBJ2-2; possible D gene TRBD2, 5 bases. CDR3 length equals 16 residues. Trimming removed 0 bases from V and 3 bases from J, with 11 bases in between. Germline CDR1 reads KGHSH; CDR2 reads LQKENI. The CDR3 region is CASSPPPSLYTGELFF. CDR3 coding DNA: TGTGCCAGCTCACCACCCCCTAGCCTCTACACCGGGGAGCTGTTTTTT.

The V call is TRBV7-9, the J call TRBJ2-3; D is uncertain. The CDR3 spans 15 residues. Germline-derived CDR1 and CDR2 are SEHNR and FQNEAQ (reference sequence). Trimming cost V 2 bases and J 0 bases, with 9 bases left between them. This chain's CDR3 is CASSLHSFSTDTQYF. The CDR3 DNA follows: TGTGCCAGCAGCTTACACAGTTTCAGCACAGATACGCAGTATTTT.

The chain has TRBV29-1 and TRBJ2-5, with 7 bases identical to TRBD1. This CDR3 has 15 amino acids. With 5 bases clipped from V and 1 base from J, the junction kept 10 bases outside the gene matches. Germline CDR1 is SQVTM and CDR2 is ANQGSEA. DNA of the CDR3: TGCAGCGTTCCCCCCGACAGGGCAATCCAAGAGACCCAGTACTTC. Translating gives CSVPPDRAIQETQYF.

V usage is TRBV24-1 and J usage is TRBJ2-3; TRBD2 matches 7 bases. V was clipped by 10 bases and J by 4 bases; unmatched bases: 4. The CDR3 is made up of 12 amino acids. The germline V gene has CDR1 KGHDR and CDR2 SFDVKD. CDR3 DNA: TGTGCCACTGGAGCGGGGTCAGATACGCAGTATTTT. Its translation: CATGAGSDTQYF.

V gene TRBV4-1 combines with J gene TRBJ2-2; 8 bases align to TRBD1. The length of the CDR3 is 18 residues. The V segment lost 0 bases and the J segment 4 bases; nucleotides outside the gene matches: 10. Per germline, CDR1 MGHRA and CDR2 YSYEKL. The CDR3 DNA reads as TGCGCCAGCAGCCAAGATACGAGACAGGGGAGACGCACCGGGGAGCTGTTTTTT. This codes for CASSQDTRQGRRTGELFF.

The V gene is TRBV28, the J gene TRBJ1-5; D is undetermined. V was pared by 3 bases and J by 5 bases, with 8 bases between. The CDR3 has 13 residues. The germline V gene has CDR1 MDHEN and CDR2 SYDVKM. Here the CDR3 reads CASSLNGYQPQHF. The CDR3 bases are TGTGCCAGCAGTTTGAACGGGTATCAGCCCCAGCATTTT.

V is TRBV24-1 and J is TRBJ1-3; TRBD1 aligns across 7 bases. This CDR3 has 14 residues. The V segment lost 10 bases and the J segment 1 base; nucleotides outside the gene matches: 6. Germline CDR1 KGHDR, CDR2 SFDVKD. As DNA, the CDR3 is TGTGCCACGCACGACAGGGATTCTGGAAACACCATATATTTT. Amino acids: CATHDRDSGNTIYF.

The V gene is TRBV11-2, the J gene TRBJ1-6; 9 nucleotides match TRBD1. V shed 6 bases, J shed 6 bases, and the junction held 6 bases outside the gene matches. Germline CDR1 SGHAT, CDR2 FQNNGV. The CDR3 has 15 residues. This CDR3 reads CASRVGTGSNSPLHF. The DNA of the CDR3 is TGTGCCAGCAGGGTCGGGACAGGGTCTAATTCACCCCTCCACTTT.

This chain connects TRBV5-1 to TRBJ1-6; 8 bases are a match to TRBD1. V shed 3 bases, J shed 7 bases, and the junction held 6 bases outside the gene matches. CDR1 and CDR2 (germline): SGHRS, YFSETQ. The CDR3 consists of 15 residues. The CDR3 DNA sequence: TGCGCCAGCAGCTCAGGGGGCAGTAGGAATTCACCCCTCCACTTT. Its protein product is CASSSGGSRNSPLHF.

This clone has a single count. The chain carries TRBV7-3 and TRBJ2-1; TRBD2 matches at 14 bases. The CDR3 length is 16 residues. With V trimmed by 5 bases and J by 7 bases, 7 bases remained unmatched. Germline assignment: CDR1 SGHTA and CDR2 FQGTGA. For the CDR3, the DNA is TGTGCCAGCAGCCTACTGGGACTAGCGGGAGTAAATGAGCAGTTCTTC. Amino acid sequence: CASSLLGLAGVNEQFF.

The chain combines TRBV18 with TRBJ2-7; possible D gene TRBD2, 5 bases. V was pared by 3 bases and J by 7 bases, with 13 bases between. There are 13 residues in the CDR3. Germline-derived CDR1 and CDR2 are KGHSH and LQKENI. CDR3 bases: TGTGCCAGCTCACCCCGAGTCTCGGGGGAGCAGTACTTC. As protein: CASSPRVSGEQYF.

The chain uses TRBV5-5 and TRBJ1-4; D is undetermined. The CDR3 runs to 14 residues. Germline loops: CDR1 SGHKS, CDR2 YYEKEE (reference sequence). Trimming removed 1 base at V and 4 bases at J, with 8 bases between. CDR3 amino acids: CASSLTGNNEKLFF. CDR3 sequence (DNA): TGTGCCAGCAGCTTGACGGGGAATAATGAAAAACTGTTTTTT.

J is TRBJ2-7 and V is TRBV6-4; D remains unclear. V was clipped by 2 bases and J by 0 bases, with 5 bases between them. There are 13 residues in the CDR3. Germline V CDR1 and CDR2: MRHNA, SNTAGT. The CDR3 region has the DNA TGTGCCAGCAGTGACGAGGTCTCCTACGAGCAGTACTTC. Its protein product is CASSDEVSYEQYF.

The chain combines TRBV24-1 with TRBJ1-2; D uncertain. V lost 5 bases and J 2 bases, leaving 8 bases between the germline ends. CDR1 is KGHDR, CDR2 SFDVKD, per germline. The CDR3 totals 13 residues. The CDR3 DNA sequence: TGTGCCACCAGTGTCGGGGTAAACTATGGCTACACCTTC. Its protein is CATSVGVNYGYTF.

The chain uses TRBV28 and TRBJ1-1; the D gene is possibly TRBD1 (5 bases). The CDR3 has 14 residues. V gave up 2 bases and J gave up 5 bases, with 12 bases separating them. The germline gives CDR1 MDHEN, CDR2 SYDVKM. The CDR3 is CASSLAPGQTEAFF. The CDR3 DNA reads as TGTGCCAGCAGTTTAGCCCCAGGGCAGACTGAAGCTTTCTTT.

The V call is TRBV28, the J call TRBJ1-4; 8 nucleotides align to TRBD1. The CDR3 contains 15 residues. V lost 2 bases, J lost 4 bases, and 3 bases stayed unmatched. CDR1 is MDHEN and CDR2 is SYDVKM in the germline V gene. The CDR3 spells CASSLPGQVNEKLFF. CDR3 nucleotide sequence: TGTGCCAGCAGTTTACCGGGACAGGTTAATGAAAAACTGTTTTTT.

The chain combines TRBV3-1 (or the pseudogene TRBV3-2) with TRBJ2-3; the D gene is possibly TRBD2 (5 bases). This CDR3 spans 18 amino acids. V gave up 1 base and J gave up 1 base, with 18 bases separating them. Germline assignment: CDR1 LGHDT and CDR2 YNNKEL (reference sequence). This CDR3 is CASSQATLPSSGTDTQYF. The CDR3 DNA reads as TGTGCCAGCAGCCAAGCCACTCTCCCGAGTAGCGGCACAGATACGCAGTATTTT.

The rearrangement joins TRBV10-3 to TRBJ2-7; 10 nucleotides agree with TRBD1. CDR1 is ENHRY, CDR2 SYGVKD, per germline. The CDR3 is 17 residues long. V trimming: 2 bases; J trimming: 0 bases; junction bases outside the gene matches: 7. This CDR3 is CAISEPGQGSHSYEQYF. The CDR3 DNA reads as TGTGCCATCAGTGAGCCGGGACAGGGGTCCCACTCCTACGAGCAGTACTTC.

V gene TRBV4-1 combines with J gene TRBJ2-1; 7 nucleotides match TRBD1. CDR1 and CDR2 from the germline V gene are MGHRA and YSYEKL. This CDR3 comprises 12 residues. The trim removed 2 bases at V and 13 bases at J, leaving 5 bases unmatched. The CDR3 region has the DNA TGCGCCAGCAGCCAACTCCGGGACAGTCAGTTCTTC. Encoded protein: CASSQLRDSQFF.

The chain is built from TRBV5-8 and TRBJ1-2; D possibly corresponds to TRBD1 (5 bases). Germline V lookup: CDR1 SGHTS, CDR2 YDEGEE. V dropped 3 bases and J dropped 8 bases, with 11 bases sitting between them. The CDR3 spans 12 residues. For the CDR3, the DNA is TGTGCCAGCAGCTGGGGGGTTATAGGCTACACCTTC. Translating gives CASSWGVIGYTF.